The 24 T cell receptor beta chains below were found in one sample sequenced in a study of blood T cell repertoires in COVID-19. Repertoires were generated with immunoSEQ multiplex PCR, while TCRdb's copy carries only in-frame clones and drops some. The table lists approximately 200,000 clones, approximately 84% of them singletons, with under 2% in the top ten. The sample taken for sequencing was peripheral blood. All receptors derive from a man in his forties or fifties with active or convalescent COVID-19.

This chain uses TRBV30 with TRBJ1-2; a weak D match, TRBD1 (5 bases). The CDR3 extends over 17 amino acids. V lost 0 bases, J lost 1 base, and 18 bases lay in between. The germline V gene has CDR1 GTSNPN and CDR2 SVGIG (reference sequence). The CDR3, as DNA: TGTGCCTGGAGTGTAGTTCTTATCCAGGGCCATAACTATGGCTACACCTTC. Translated, it gives CAWSVVLIQGHNYGYTF.

The V call is TRBV3-1 (or the pseudogene TRBV3-2), the J call TRBJ2-7, with 7 bases that match TRBD1. Germline V gene data show CDR1 as LGHDT and CDR2 as YNNKEL (reference sequence). Trimming cost V 0 bases and J 6 bases; bases outside gene matches: 8. The CDR3 spans 15 residues. This CDR3 reads CASSQDGDRVPEQYF. CDR3 sequence (DNA): TGTGCCAGCAGCCAAGATGGAGACAGGGTCCCCGAGCAGTACTTC.

The chain has TRBV11-2 and TRBJ1-1, with 8 bases fitting TRBD1. CDR1 and CDR2 from the germline V gene are SGHAT and FQNNGV. The junction had 8 bases not matched to a gene; V was cut back by 10 bases and J by 7 bases. The CDR3 contains 12 residues. CDR3 region: CATQGAMSEAFF. CDR3 nucleotide sequence: TGTGCCACCCAGGGGGCAATGAGTGAAGCTTTCTTT.

The chain employs TRBV28 and TRBJ2-1, with D possibly matching TRBD2 (7 bases). This CDR3 comprises 17 residues. Germline V gene sequence: CDR1 MDHEN, CDR2 SYDVKM. The germline V and J ends were trimmed by 6 bases and 3 bases, with 21 bases remaining between them. The chain's CDR3 is CASRGGARDYVYNEQFF. The DNA of the CDR3 is TGTGCCAGCAGGGGGGGGGCCAGGGACTATGTCTACAATGAGCAGTTCTTC. Filled out from reference TRBV28 and TRBJ2-1, the complete variable domain reads DVKVTQSSRYLVKRTGEKVFLECVQDMDHENMFWYRQDPGLGLRLIYFSYDVKMKEKGDIPEGYSVSREKKERFSLILESASTNQTSMYLCASRGGARDYVYNEQFFGPGTRLTVL.

The chain recombines TRBV19 with TRBJ1-1; weak D call: TRBD1 (5 bases). V lost 5 bases to trimming and J lost 6 bases, with 13 bases between them. This CDR3 is 13 amino acids long. From germline, CDR1 is LNHDA and CDR2 SQIVND (reference sequence). CDR3 coding DNA: TGTGCCAGTAGTCCAGGGTCTAGTTCTGAAGCTTTCTTT. As protein: CASSPGSSSEAFF.

This clone was picked up one time. The chain couples TRBV6-5 to TRBJ2-3; TRBD2 might be the D (5 bases). CDR1 MNHEY and CDR2 SVGAGI come from the germline V gene. This CDR3 comprises 13 residues. V was pared by 5 bases and J by 6 bases, with 12 bases between. The CDR3 bases are TGTGCCAGCAGTCCCCCGGGCGGGGATACGCAGTATTTT. The encoded protein is CASSPPGGDTQYF.

This clone was picked up one time. An end of the junction does not agree with germline; a read error may underlie this. The chain links TRBV5-1 to TRBJ2-2; no clear D gene. CDR3 length: 14 residues. In germline, CDR1 is SGHRS, CDR2 YFSETQ. The CDR3 is CASRLSGLDGELFF. The CDR3, as DNA: TGCGCCAGCCGCTTGTCGGGTTTGGACGGGGAGCTGTTTTTT.

The V and J genes are TRBV11-2 and TRBJ2-1, with a tentative D call TRBD1 (6 bases). The germline V gene has CDR1 SGHAT and CDR2 FQNNGV. CDR3 length equals 14 residues. The ends were cut back, 5 bases at V and 3 bases at J, with 11 bases in the middle. CDR3 sequence reads: CASSPTGNYNEQFF. The CDR3 DNA is TGTGCCAGCAGCCCAACAGGGAACTACAATGAGCAGTTCTTC.

This chain joins TRBV6-5 and TRBJ1-1; D gene uncertain. CDR3 length: 12 residues. The V and J ends lost 7 bases and 2 bases respectively, with 8 bases between them. From germline, CDR1 is MNHEY and CDR2 SVGAGI. The CDR3 protein is CASNWRNTEAFF. CDR3 nucleotide sequence: TGTGCCAGCAATTGGAGAAACACTGAAGCTTTCTTT.

In its sample, this clone was seen a few times. The chain carries TRBV11-2 and TRBJ2-3; D ambiguous. Trimming took 6 bases from V and 2 from J, leaving 15 bases between them. The CDR3 extends over 15 amino acids. Germline-derived CDR1 and CDR2 are SGHAT and FQNNGV. The CDR3 spells CASRAKSTSTDTQYF. In DNA form, the CDR3 reads TGTGCCAGCAGGGCCAAATCCACCTCCACAGATACGCAGTATTTT.

V usage is TRBV6-5 and J usage is TRBJ1-3, with D tentatively TRBD1 (5 bases). The germline CDR1 and CDR2 sequences are MNHEY and SVGAGI. V lost 7 bases to trimming and J lost 0 bases, with 10 bases between them. The CDR3 has 14 residues. The CDR3 loop is CASKKTDSGNTIYF. The CDR3 DNA is TGTGCCAGCAAGAAGACAGACTCTGGAAACACCATATATTTT.

The V and J genes are TRBV29-1 and TRBJ1-1; no definite D call. Germline CDR1 is SQVTM and CDR2 is ANQGSEA. CDR3 length equals 11 residues. V was trimmed by 4 bases and J by 10 bases, leaving 13 bases between them. The CDR3 region is CSVGSGKSAFF. The CDR3 DNA reads as TGCAGCGTTGGTTCGGGTAAATCAGCTTTCTTT.

The chain uses TRBV19 and TRBJ1-5, with 8 bases matching TRBD1. V shed 8 bases, J shed 1 base, and the junction held 13 bases outside the gene matches. Germline V CDR1 and CDR2: LNHDA, SQIVND (reference sequence). CDR3 length: 17 amino acids. The DNA of the CDR3 is TGTGCCAGTGGCGGACAGGGCCAGGGGGGAAGCAATCAGCCCCAGCATTTT. Protein product: CASGGQGQGGSNQPQHF.

The chain couples TRBV2 to TRBJ1-5; D not resolved. There are 13 residues in the CDR3. Germline V gene sequence: CDR1 SNHLY, CDR2 FYNNEI. The V and J ends lost 7 bases and 3 bases respectively, with 10 bases between them. CDR3 in amino acids: CASTGEHNQPQHF. CDR3 sequence (DNA): TGTGCCAGCACGGGAGAACACAATCAGCCCCAGCATTTT. The variable domain in full, with the rest retrieved from reference TRBV2 and TRBJ1-5, is EPEVTQTPSHQVTQMGQEVILRCVPISNHLYFYWYRQILGQKVEFLVSFYNNEISEKSEIFDDQFSVERPDGSNFTLKIRSTKLEDSAMYFCASTGEHNQPQHFGDGTRLSIL.

The chain links TRBV4-2 to TRBJ2-7; 10 bases agree with TRBD2. Trimming cost V 6 bases and J 6 bases; bases outside gene matches: 11. Germline V gene sequence: CDR1 LGHNA, CDR2 YNFKEQ. The CDR3 totals 15 residues. The CDR3 DNA sequence: TGTGCCAGCAGTCCTTCGGGACTAGCGAACTCCGAGCAGTACTTC. Residues: CASSPSGLANSEQYF.

Details on this clone: At one of its ends the junction is not consistent with the germline gene, which may arise from a read error. The chain recombines TRBV5-1 with TRBJ1-1, with 7 bases identical to TRBD1. CDR1 and CDR2 from the germline V gene are SGHRS and YFSETQ. This CDR3 has 13 residues. CDR3 DNA sequence: TGCGCCAGCAGCTTGAGGGACAGCTTTGAAGTTTTCTTT. Translation gives CASSLRDSFEVFF.

This chain uses TRBV6-1 with TRBJ2-3; TRBD2 is a possible D gene (6 bases). CDR1 and CDR2 from the germline V gene are MNHNS and SASEGT. This CDR3 region has 16 residues. V lost 2 bases, J lost 5 bases, and 17 bases lay in between. Here the CDR3 reads CASSESYGRGIDTQYF. CDR3 sequence (DNA): TGTGCCAGCAGTGAATCTTACGGGAGAGGGATAGATACGCAGTATTTT.

CDR3 protein: CASSVEDGLYGYTF. The CDR3 nucleotides are TGTGCCAGCAGCGTAGAGGACGGACTCTATGGCTACACCTTC. The chain couples TRBV9 to TRBJ1-2, with D uncertain. V was clipped by 0 bases and J by 4 bases, with 10 bases between them. There are 14 residues in the CDR3. CDR1 is SGDLS and CDR2 is YYNGEE in the germline V gene.

This clone was counted a single time. This rearrangement joins TRBV6-6 to TRBJ2-7; 8 bases fit TRBD2. The CDR3 consists of 17 residues. With V trimmed by 5 bases and J by 2 bases, 14 bases remained unmatched. CDR1 MNHNY and CDR2 SVGAGI come from the germline V gene (reference sequence). The CDR3 spells CASSPRASGFLPYEQYF. CDR3 in DNA: TGTGCCAGCAGTCCCCGGGCTAGCGGGTTCCTACCCTACGAGCAGTACTTC.

The chain joins TRBV6-5 to TRBJ1-1; perhaps TRBD1 as D (5 bases). Germline V CDR1 and CDR2: MNHEY, SVGAGI. This CDR3 spans 11 amino acids. V lost 8 bases to trimming and J lost 9 bases, with 13 bases between them. The CDR3 is CASLSGGQAFF. DNA for the CDR3: TGTGCCAGCCTTTCGGGGGGACAAGCTTTCTTT.

The chain carries TRBV7-2 and TRBJ1-4; TRBD1 matches 10 bases. V lost 3 bases, J lost 8 bases, and 6 bases stayed unmatched. The CDR3 length is 15 residues. Germline V gene sequence: CDR1 SGHTA, CDR2 FQGNSA. CDR3 residues: CASSFSGTGEEKLFF. CDR3 DNA: TGTGCCAGCAGCTTTTCCGGGACAGGGGAGGAAAAACTGTTTTTT.

J is TRBJ1-2 and V is TRBV4-1; D is ambiguous. Trimming removed 4 bases at V and 7 bases at J, with 25 bases between. Germline CDR1 and CDR2: MGHRA and YSYEKL. The CDR3 consists of 17 residues. The CDR3 nucleotides read TGCGCCAGCAGCCCCTCCGGAGCGGGTCCCGTGGCGGGTGGCTACACCTTC. This codes for CASSPSGAGPVAGGYTF.

The chain joins TRBV19 to TRBJ2-5; perhaps TRBD2 as D (5 bases). Germline CDR1 is LNHDA and CDR2 is SQIVND (reference sequence). CDR3 length: 15 amino acids. V lost 5 bases and J lost 4, with 17 bases in between. This CDR3 is CASSFTPPRGETQYF. The CDR3 DNA is TGTGCCAGTAGTTTCACTCCCCCTCGGGGAGAGACCCAGTACTTC.

This clone was seen more than once but under ten times. This sequence joins TRBV7-9 and TRBJ2-7; D gene ambiguous. Trimming stripped 3 bases from V and 3 bases from J, with 9 bases between. The CDR3 runs to 13 residues. Per the germline V gene, CDR1 is SEHNR and CDR2 is FQNEAQ (reference sequence). CDR3 nucleotide sequence: TGTGCCAGCAGCTTTTCTTCGGGCTACGAGCAGTACTTC. This sequence encodes CASSFSSGYEQYF.